Listed below are T cell receptor beta chains from one sample, sequenced in a study of cytomegalovirus exposure and HLA in healthy donors. Clones were read by immunoSEQ multiplex PCR, and TCRdb kept only the in-frame ones, dropping some. The sample lists 150,000 to 200,000 clones, roughly 74% occurring once. Material for sequencing was PBMCs. These receptors all come from a woman aged 30 to 39 in good health and CMV-seropositive. CDR3s include the opening cysteine and the closing phenylalanine or tryptophan. The order of the fields is CDR3 protein, CDR3 DNA, D gene, clone size, V gene, J gene. The D gene is left open where the match is weak. Size is omitted from some rows. Given values are once, few, many or a class for expanded clones.

cdr3_aa: CASSIRGEGGEAFF
cdr3_nt: TGTGCCAGTAGTATACGGGGTGAAGGAGGTGAAGCTTTCTTT
d_call: .
clone_size: .
v_call: TRBV19
j_call: TRBJ1-1

cdr3_aa: CASSHGQGSRNSSLHF
cdr3_nt: TGTGCCAGCAGCCACGGACAGGGTAGTCGTAATTCATCCCTCCACTTT
d_call: TRBD1
clone_size: once
v_call: TRBV11-2
j_call: TRBJ1-6

cdr3_aa: CARSPGEGEAFF
cdr3_nt: TGTGCCAGAAGCCCGGGGGAGGGAGAAGCTTTCTTT
d_call: .
clone_size: .
v_call: TRBV5-3
j_call: TRBJ1-1

cdr3_aa: CASSLVSGYQETQYF
cdr3_nt: TGTGCCAGCAGTTTAGTTAGCGGCTACCAAGAGACCCAGTACTTC
d_call: .
clone_size: .
v_call: TRBV27
j_call: TRBJ2-5

cdr3_aa: CASSKRGGTDTQYF
cdr3_nt: TGCGCCAGCAGTAAGCGGGGGGGCACAGATACGCAGTATTTT
d_call: TRBD2
clone_size: .
v_call: TRBV10-1
j_call: TRBJ2-3

cdr3_aa: CASSLLGGANEKLFF
cdr3_nt: TGTGCCAGCAGTCTCCTGGGGGGTGCTAATGAAAAACTGTTTTTT
d_call: .
clone_size: .
v_call: TRBV27
j_call: TRBJ1-4

cdr3_aa: CASNPGQGYNEQFF
cdr3_nt: TGTGCCAGCAATCCGGGACAGGGGTACAATGAGCAGTTCTTC
d_call: TRBD1
clone_size: few
v_call: TRBV6-6
j_call: TRBJ2-1

cdr3_aa: CASRFTGGYEQYF
cdr3_nt: TGTGCCAGCAGGTTTACAGGGGGCTACGAGCAGTACTTC
d_call: TRBD1
clone_size: .
v_call: TRBV27
j_call: TRBJ2-7

cdr3_aa: CASSYSRSADTQYF
cdr3_nt: TGTGCCAGCAGTTACTCGCGGAGCGCAGATACGCAGTATTTT
d_call: .
clone_size: .
v_call: TRBV6-5
j_call: TRBJ2-3

cdr3_aa: CASSFDPSRGEQFF
cdr3_nt: TGTGCCAGCAGCTTTGATCCTTCCCGGGGTGAGCAGTTCTTC
d_call: .
clone_size: .
v_call: TRBV7-2
j_call: TRBJ2-1

cdr3_aa: CASNFQGPDGELFF
cdr3_nt: TGTGCCAGCAACTTTCAGGGGCCGGACGGGGAGCTGTTTTTT
d_call: .
clone_size: .
v_call: TRBV27
j_call: TRBJ2-2

cdr3_aa: CASSPIGTGNEQYF
cdr3_nt: TGTGCCAGCAGTCCGATCGGGACAGGGAACGAGCAGTACTTC
d_call: TRBD1
clone_size: .
v_call: TRBV27
j_call: TRBJ2-7

cdr3_aa: CASSQTGDTEAFF
cdr3_nt: TGTGCCAGCAGCCAAACAGGGGACACTGAAGCTTTCTTT
d_call: TRBD1
clone_size: .
v_call: TRBV5-6
j_call: TRBJ1-1

cdr3_aa: CASSPGVSGTYEQYF
cdr3_nt: TGTGCCAGCTCACCAGGGGTTAGCGGGACCTACGAGCAGTACTTC
d_call: TRBD2
clone_size: .
v_call: TRBV18
j_call: TRBJ2-7

cdr3_aa: CASNQRGARQYF
cdr3_nt: TGTGCCAGTAACCAGCGGGGGGCTCGGCAGTATTTT
d_call: TRBD2
clone_size: .
v_call: TRBV19
j_call: TRBJ2-3

cdr3_aa: CSAPTGYEQYF
cdr3_nt: TGCAGTGCTCCGACAGGCTACGAGCAGTACTTC
d_call: .
clone_size: .
v_call: TRBV20-1
j_call: TRBJ2-7

cdr3_aa: CASSLAFSGGRETQYF
cdr3_nt: TGTGCCAGCAGTTTGGCGTTTTCGGGAGGAAGGGAGACCCAGTACTTC
d_call: TRBD2
clone_size: .
v_call: TRBV27
j_call: TRBJ2-5

cdr3_aa: CASSPGGGGGDTQYF
cdr3_nt: TGTGCCAGCAGCCCCGGGGGCGGGGGAGGAGATACGCAGTATTTT
d_call: .
clone_size: once
v_call: TRBV7-8
j_call: TRBJ2-3